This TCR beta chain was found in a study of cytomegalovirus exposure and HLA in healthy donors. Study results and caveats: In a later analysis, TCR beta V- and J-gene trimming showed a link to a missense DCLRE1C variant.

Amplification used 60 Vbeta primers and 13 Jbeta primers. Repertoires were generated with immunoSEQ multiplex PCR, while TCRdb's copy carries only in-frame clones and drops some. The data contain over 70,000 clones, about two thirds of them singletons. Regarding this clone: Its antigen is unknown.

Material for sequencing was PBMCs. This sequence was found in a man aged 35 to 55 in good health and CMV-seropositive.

CDR3 coding DNA: TGTGCCAGCAGCCCCGGGACAGAATATGGCTACACCTTC. Its translation is CASSPGTEYGYTF. V is TRBV5-6 and J is TRBJ1-2; 7 bases map to TRBD1. Trimming took 4 bases from V and 5 from J; bases not matched to a gene: 5. CDR1 is SGHDT, CDR2 YYEEEE, per germline. The CDR3 is 13 residues long.